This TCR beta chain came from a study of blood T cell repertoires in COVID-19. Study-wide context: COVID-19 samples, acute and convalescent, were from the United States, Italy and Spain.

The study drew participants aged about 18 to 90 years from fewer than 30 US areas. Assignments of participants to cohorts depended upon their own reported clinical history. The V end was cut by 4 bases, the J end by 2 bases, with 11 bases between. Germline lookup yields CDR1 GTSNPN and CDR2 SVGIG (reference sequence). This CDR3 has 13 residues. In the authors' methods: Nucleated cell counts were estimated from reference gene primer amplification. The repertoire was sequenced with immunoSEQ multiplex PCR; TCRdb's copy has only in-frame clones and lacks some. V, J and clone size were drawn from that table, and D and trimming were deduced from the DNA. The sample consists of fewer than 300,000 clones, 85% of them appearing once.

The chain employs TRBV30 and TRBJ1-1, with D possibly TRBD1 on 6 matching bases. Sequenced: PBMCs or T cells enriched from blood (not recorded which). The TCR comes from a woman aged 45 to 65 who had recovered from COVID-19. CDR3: CAWTGQLNTEAFF. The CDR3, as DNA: TGTGCCTGGACAGGACAGCTAAACACTGAAGCTTTCTTT.